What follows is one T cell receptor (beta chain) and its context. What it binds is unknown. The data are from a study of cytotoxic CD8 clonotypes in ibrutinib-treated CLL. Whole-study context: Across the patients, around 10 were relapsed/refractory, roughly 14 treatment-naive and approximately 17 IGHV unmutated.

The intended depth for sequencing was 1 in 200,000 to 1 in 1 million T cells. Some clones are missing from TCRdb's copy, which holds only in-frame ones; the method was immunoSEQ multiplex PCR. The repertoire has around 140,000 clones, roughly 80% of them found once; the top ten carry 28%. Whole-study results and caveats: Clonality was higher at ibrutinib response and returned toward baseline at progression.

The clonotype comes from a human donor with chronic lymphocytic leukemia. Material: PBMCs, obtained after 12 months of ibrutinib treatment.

CDR3 region: CASSQEREFLAFF. The CDR3 DNA sequence: TGTGCCAGCAGCCAAGAGCGGGAGTTTTTAGCTTTCTTT. The chain combines TRBV4-2 with TRBJ1-1; D gene ambiguous. This CDR3 has 13 amino acids. Looked up from germline, CDR1 is LGHNA and CDR2 is YNFKEQ. V was shortened by 0 bases and J by 10 bases, with 12 bases between the two germline ends.